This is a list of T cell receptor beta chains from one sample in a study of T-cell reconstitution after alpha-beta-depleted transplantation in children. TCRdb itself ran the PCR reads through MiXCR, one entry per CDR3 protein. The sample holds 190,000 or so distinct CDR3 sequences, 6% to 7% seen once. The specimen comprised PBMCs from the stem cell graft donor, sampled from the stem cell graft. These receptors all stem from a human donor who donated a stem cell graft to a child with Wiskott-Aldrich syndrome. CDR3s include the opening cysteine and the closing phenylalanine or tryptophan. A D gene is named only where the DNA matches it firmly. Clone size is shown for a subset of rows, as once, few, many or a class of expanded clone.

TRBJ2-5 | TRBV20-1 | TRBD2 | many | TGCAGTGCTAGAGTGTTAGCGGGGGCGAACCAAGAGACCCAGTACTTC | CSARVLAGANQETQYF
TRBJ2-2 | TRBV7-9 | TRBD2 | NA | TGTGCCAGCAGCCCCGACGCCGGGAGGGCTGCCGGGGAGCTGTTTTTT | CASSPDAGRAAGELFF
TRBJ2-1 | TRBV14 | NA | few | TGTGCCAGCAGCCAAGATACTTACGGGACCTACAATGAGCAGTTCTTC | CASSQDTYGTYNEQFF
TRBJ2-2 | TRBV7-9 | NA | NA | TGTGCCAGCAGCCAGGGGACGTACACCGGGGAGCTGTTTTTT | CASSQGTYTGELFF
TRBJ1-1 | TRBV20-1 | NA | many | TGCAGTGCAAGTAGGTCCCGGGCAGGGAGAAACACTGAAGCTTTCTTT | CSASRSRAGRNTEAFF
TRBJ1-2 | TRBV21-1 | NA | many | TGTGCCAGCAGCTCCGATATCTCGGGGGTCTATGGCTACACCTTC | CASSSDISGVYGYTF
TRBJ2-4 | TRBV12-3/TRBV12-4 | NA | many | TGTGCCAGCAGTTTGGGATTAGCCAAAAACATTCAGTACTTC | CASSLGLAKNIQYF
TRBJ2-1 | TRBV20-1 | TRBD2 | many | TGCAGTGCTGGGGGGGGATATGAGCAGTTCTTC | CSAGGGYEQFF
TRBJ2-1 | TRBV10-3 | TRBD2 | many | TGTGCCATCAGTGATCGGACTAGAAGCGTCTACAATGAGCAGTTCTTC | CAISDRTRSVYNEQFF
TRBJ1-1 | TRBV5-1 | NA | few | TGCGCCAGCAGCTTGGGACAGAATCTGAACACTGAAGCTTTCTTT | CASSLGQNLNTEAFF
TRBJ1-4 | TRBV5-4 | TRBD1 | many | TGTGCCAGCAGCCCTGGGACAGAAGAAAAACTGTTTTTT | CASSPGTEEKLFF
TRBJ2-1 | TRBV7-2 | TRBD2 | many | TGTGCCAGCAGGACCAGACTAGCGGGGTACAATGAGCAGTTCTTC | CASRTRLAGYNEQFF
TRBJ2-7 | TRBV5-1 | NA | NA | TGCGCCAGTGGTCAGGCCGGCTACGAGCAGTACTTC | CASGQAGYEQYF
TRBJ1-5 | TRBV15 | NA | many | TGTGCCACCAGCAGAGACCCGATAGGTCAGCCCCAGCATTTT | CATSRDPIGQPQHF
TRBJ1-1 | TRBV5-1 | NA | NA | TGCGCCAGCAGATCGTTGGGGGCGAACACTGAAGCTTTCTTT | CASRSLGANTEAFF
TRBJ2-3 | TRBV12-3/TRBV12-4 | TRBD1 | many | TGTGCCAGCAGTTATCGGACAGGGGACACAGATACGCAGTATTTT | CASSYRTGDTDTQYF
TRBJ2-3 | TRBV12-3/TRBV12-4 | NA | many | TGTGCCAGCAGTTTTGACGGGAGCACAGATACGCAGTATTTT | CASSFDGSTDTQYF
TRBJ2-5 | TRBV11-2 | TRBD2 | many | TGTGCCAGCAGCTTAGGGAGGCGGGAGGTCCCCGATGAGACCCAGTACTTC | CASSLGRREVPDETQYF
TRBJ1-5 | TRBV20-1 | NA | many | TGCAGTGCTAGTGATATGGGAAGCAATCAGCCCCAGCATTTT | CSASDMGSNQPQHF
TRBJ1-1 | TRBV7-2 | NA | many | TGTGCCAGCAGCTCCCGGACGGGGATGAACACTGAAGCTTTCTTT | CASSSRTGMNTEAFF
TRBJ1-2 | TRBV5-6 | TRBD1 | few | TGTGCCAGCAGCACCGGGACAGGGGGCAAGAATGGCTACACCTTC | CASSTGTGGKNGYTF
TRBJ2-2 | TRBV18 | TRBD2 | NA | TGTGCCAGCTCACCACCTCGCGGGGGGTCCGGGGAGCTGTTTTTT | CASSPPRGGSGELFF
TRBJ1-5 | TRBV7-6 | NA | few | TGTGCCAGCAGCTACGGGGCCTTCAATCAGCCCCAGCATTTT | CASSYGAFNQPQHF
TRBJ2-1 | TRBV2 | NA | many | TGTGCCAGCAGTGATAGTCCTCGGCCGTTCTTC | CASSDSPRPFF
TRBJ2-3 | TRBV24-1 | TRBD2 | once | TGTACCACCAGTGATTTACTAGCGGGGGACACAGATACGCAGTATTTT | CTTSDLLAGDTDTQYF